The 30 T cell receptor beta chains presented below share a single source sample, sequenced in a study of Ad26.COV2.S vaccination and SARS-CoV-2 variants. Using immunoSEQ multiplex PCR, the repertoire was profiled, and TCRdb retains in-frame clones only, with some absent. The sample includes about 350,000 clones, around 90% seen only once; the top ten take 6.4%. The treatment was: about 20 received Ad26.COV2.S at low or high dose, single or two shots; about 5 received placebo; per-sample allocation not given. On day 63 after the first injection, vaccine and placebo recipients gave samples. The sample was peripheral blood, taken in a trial of Ad26.COV2.S vaccine versus placebo. These receptors were collected from a person between 18 and 65 years old who received the Ad26.COV2.S COVID-19 vaccine or a placebo.

The chain recombines TRBV30 with TRBJ1-5; D gene unclear. This CDR3 region has 14 residues. Germline CDR1 reads GTSNPN; CDR2 reads SVGIG (reference sequence). Trimming removed 2 bases at V and 3 bases at J, with 11 bases between. CDR3 sequence reads: CAWSMGRVNQPQHF. DNA for the CDR3: TGTGCCTGGAGTATGGGTAGAGTCAATCAGCCCCAGCATTTT.

This clone was seen only once. This chain links TRBV28 with TRBJ2-3; 7 bases match TRBD2. Germline loops: CDR1 MDHEN, CDR2 SYDVKM. There are 14 residues in the CDR3. With V trimmed by 4 bases and J by 4 bases, 5 bases remained unmatched. DNA of the CDR3: TGTGCCAGCAGTTCGGGGGGAGTGGCAGATACGCAGTATTTT. Its translation is CASSSGGVADTQYF.

The V and J genes are TRBV9 and TRBJ2-1, with 7 bases lining up with TRBD2. The V gene end was trimmed by 3 bases and the J gene end by 3 bases; junction bases not matched to a gene: 9. CDR3 length equals 16 residues. From germline, CDR1 is SGDLS and CDR2 YYNGEE. The CDR3 sequence is CASSALPGGRYNEQFF. In nucleotides, the CDR3 is TGTGCCAGCAGCGCCCTCCCGGGGGGACGCTACAATGAGCAGTTCTTC.

The chain's CDR3 is CASSLTVDTQYF. CDR3 nucleotides: TGTGCCAGCTCCCTGACAGTAGATACGCAGTATTTT. The V and J genes are TRBV18 and TRBJ2-3, with a tentative D call TRBD1 (5 bases). V was clipped by 6 bases and J by 5 bases, with 9 bases between them. Germline CDR1 reads KGHSH; CDR2 reads LQKENI. The CDR3 runs to 12 residues.

The chain uses TRBV6-6 and TRBJ1-5; D gene uncertain. CDR3 length equals 15 residues. Germline assignment: CDR1 MNHNY and CDR2 SVGAGI (reference sequence). Trimming stripped 2 bases from V and 0 bases from J, with 8 bases between. This chain's CDR3 is CASSYQIPSNQPQHF. The CDR3 nucleotides read TGTGCCAGCAGTTACCAGATACCTAGCAATCAGCCCCAGCATTTT.

The V gene is TRBV5-1, the J gene TRBJ2-7; weak D call: TRBD1 (6 bases). This CDR3 is built from 15 residues. Deletions cut 1 base from V and 1 base from J, with 12 bases between. From germline, CDR1 is SGHRS and CDR2 YFSETQ. The chain's CDR3 is CASSLTGPASYEQYF. DNA of the CDR3: TGCGCCAGCAGCTTGACAGGGCCGGCTTCCTACGAGCAGTACTTC.

The chain uses TRBV29-1 and TRBJ2-7; 8 bases are shared with TRBD1. Germline trimming cut 7 bases from V and 6 bases from J; bases unmatched to any gene: 14. Germline CDR1 SQVTM, CDR2 ANQGSEA. The CDR3 covers 14 residues. CDR3 bases: TGCAGCGGAACCGAAGACAGGGGATCCCTCGAGCAGTACTTC. This sequence encodes CSGTEDRGSLEQYF.

The gene calls are TRBV19 and TRBJ1-5; TRBD1 is a possible D gene (6 bases). The germline V gene encodes CDR1 LNHDA and CDR2 SQIVND (reference sequence). The V and J ends lost 5 bases and 11 bases respectively, with 13 bases between them. CDR3 length equals 12 residues. CDR3 residues: CASSAANRAQHF. CDR3 sequence (DNA): TGTGCCAGTAGTGCAGCAAACAGGGCCCAGCATTTT.

The chain is built from TRBV2 and TRBJ1-1; D call uncertain. Trimming took off 6 bases at V and 0 bases at J, with 5 bases between the two ends. Germline V gene lookup returns CDR1 SNHLY and CDR2 FYNNEI. CDR3 size: 12 residues. CDR3 nucleotides: TGTGCCAGCAGGGGGATGAACACTGAAGCTTTCTTT. Protein: CASRGMNTEAFF.

The V call is TRBV19, the J call TRBJ1-4; D gene uncertain. The germline V gene encodes CDR1 LNHDA and CDR2 SQIVND (reference sequence). The CDR3 loop spans 15 amino acids. V was clipped by 3 bases and J by 2 bases, with 10 bases between them. In nucleotides, the CDR3 is TGTGCCAGTAGTATCTCTTCCGTTACTAATGAAAAACTGTTTTTT. It encodes CASSISSVTNEKLFF.

The chain carries TRBV5-1 and TRBJ1-1; D not certain. V was trimmed by 1 base and J by 5 bases, leaving 12 bases between them. The CDR3 sequence is 14 residues long. Germline V gene data show CDR1 as SGHRS and CDR2 as YFSETQ. The CDR3 DNA reads as TGCGCCAGCAGCTTGAATTTACCAAAGACTGAAGCTTTCTTT. This codes for CASSLNLPKTEAFF.

The chain employs TRBV9 and TRBJ2-2; the D is unclear. Germline V gene data show CDR1 as SGDLS and CDR2 as YYNGEE. V was cut by 0 bases and J by 2 bases, with 8 bases left in between. The CDR3 consists of 15 residues. The CDR3, as DNA: TGTGCCAGCAGCGTAGAACTCATTAACACCGGGGAGCTGTTTTTT. It encodes CASSVELINTGELFF.

On this clone itself: The sample carries other DNA sequences with the same CDR3. The V call is TRBV7-8, the J call TRBJ2-7; D is undetermined. V was trimmed by 1 base and J by 3 bases, leaving 4 bases between them. Germline CDR1 and CDR2: SGHVS and FQNEAQ. CDR3 size: 12 residues. CDR3 in amino acids: CASSLGSYEQYF. CDR3 bases: TGTGCCAGCAGCTTAGGCAGCTACGAGCAGTACTTC.

This clone was recorded a few times. The V and J genes are TRBV7-9 and TRBJ1-1; D is undetermined. V lost 1 base to trimming and J lost 0 bases, with 3 bases between them. The CDR3 has 13 amino acids. The V gene's germline CDR1 is SEHNR and CDR2 FQNEAQ (reference sequence). The CDR3 coding sequence is TGTGCCAGCAGCTTAGGCATGAACACTGAAGCTTTCTTT. It translates to CASSLGMNTEAFF.

The V and J genes are TRBV28 and TRBJ2-7; D is possibly TRBD1 (5 bases). From germline, CDR1 is MDHEN and CDR2 SYDVKM. There are 14 residues in the CDR3. V was shortened by 7 bases and J by 0 bases, with 13 bases between the two germline ends. The CDR3 sequence: CASTPGRASYEQYF. The CDR3 DNA follows: TGTGCCAGCACCCCCGGCAGGGCCTCCTACGAGCAGTACTTC.

The chain has TRBV27 and TRBJ1-3; possible D gene TRBD1, 6 bases. This CDR3 comprises 15 residues. Germline-derived CDR1 and CDR2 are MNHEY and SMNVEV (reference sequence). Trimming pared 3 bases from V and 0 bases from J, leaving 9 bases between. Here the CDR3 reads CASSFRTASGNTIYF. The CDR3, as DNA: TGTGCCAGCAGTTTTCGGACAGCCTCTGGAAACACCATATATTTT.

J is TRBJ1-5 and V is TRBV10-3; D remains unclear. Trimming left V 4 bases short and J 4 bases short, with 11 bases between. The CDR3 has 14 amino acids. Germline V gene data show CDR1 as ENHRY and CDR2 as SYGVKD. The CDR3 sequence is CAISGRAENQPQHF. CDR3 in DNA: TGTGCCATCAGTGGAAGGGCGGAGAATCAGCCCCAGCATTTT.

The genes are TRBV30 and TRBJ2-3, with 10 nucleotides matching TRBD2. The V segment lost 0 bases and the J segment 4 bases; nucleotides outside the gene matches: 13. Germline V gives CDR1 GTSNPN, CDR2 SVGIG (reference sequence). The CDR3 loop spans 18 amino acids. This chain's CDR3 is CAWSVLWLAGEWADTQYF. The CDR3, as DNA: TGTGCCTGGAGTGTACTGTGGCTAGCGGGAGAATGGGCAGATACGCAGTATTTT.

This rearrangement joins TRBV28 to TRBJ2-7; D remains ambiguous. From germline, CDR1 is MDHEN and CDR2 SYDVKM. With 8 bases removed from V and 6 bases from J, the gap between germline ends came to 14 bases. This CDR3 is 12 amino acids long. The CDR3 protein is CASRTLAGEQYF. The CDR3 region has the DNA TGTGCCAGCCGGACCTTGGCTGGCGAGCAGTACTTC.

The chain recombines TRBV11-1 with TRBJ2-2; a possible D gene is TRBD2 (6 bases). CDR1 SGHAT and CDR2 FQDESV come from the germline V gene (reference sequence). V lost 1 base and J 2 bases, leaving 8 bases between the germline ends. The length of the CDR3 is 15 residues. The CDR3 here is CASSLGLENTGELFF. In nucleotides, the CDR3 is TGTGCCAGCAGCTTAGGACTAGAAAACACCGGGGAGCTGTTTTTT.

The CDR3 region is CASRRGGGFVIGNTEAFF. The CDR3 region has the DNA TGTGCCAGCAGACGAGGGGGGGGTTTCGTTATTGGGAACACTGAAGCTTTCTTT. The chain links TRBV7-2 to TRBJ1-1; D is possibly TRBD1 (6 bases). The CDR3 spans 18 residues. V lost 6 bases, J lost 1 base, and 24 bases lay in between. The germline V gene encodes CDR1 SGHTA and CDR2 FQGNSA.

This chain uses TRBV18 with TRBJ2-7; no definite D call. Germline-derived CDR1 and CDR2 are KGHSH and LQKENI. The CDR3 extends over 17 amino acids. V was cut by 6 bases and J by 2 bases, with 23 bases left in between. The CDR3 coding sequence is TGTGCCAGCTCCCCAACTTTCGAGGCTGAAGGTACCTACGAGCAGTACTTC. Protein: CASSPTFEAEGTYEQYF.

V is TRBV11-2 and J is TRBJ1-2; tentatively, D is TRBD1 (6 bases). The CDR3 runs 16 residues. The V end was cut by 1 base, the J end by 4 bases, with 16 bases between. CDR1 is SGHAT and CDR2 is FQNNGV in the germline V gene. This CDR3 reads CASSLGMDRNFYGYTF. CDR3 bases: TGTGCCAGCAGCTTAGGGATGGACAGAAACTTCTATGGCTACACCTTC.

The V call is TRBV3-1 (or the pseudogene TRBV3-2), the J call TRBJ1-2; perhaps TRBD1 as D (5 bases). Germline V gene lookup returns CDR1 LGHDT and CDR2 YNNKEL (reference sequence). V gave up 5 bases and J gave up 6 bases, with 7 bases separating them. The CDR3 consists of 11 residues. In DNA, the CDR3 is TGTGCCAGCAGCATAGGGGATGGCTACACCTTC. Its translation is CASSIGDGYTF.

CDR3 amino acids: CASSSNMAGQGGGYTF. The DNA of the CDR3 is TGTGCCAGCAGCTCCAATATGGCGGGACAGGGTGGCGGCTACACCTTC. The V and J genes are TRBV7-6 and TRBJ1-2, with 9 bases aligning to TRBD1. Germline CDR1 is SGHVS and CDR2 is FNYEAQ. The CDR3 contains 16 residues. J gave up 8 bases and V 4 bases, and 14 bases lay outside the gene matches.

CDR3 sequence: CASSSQGGDFSGANVLTF. DNA for the CDR3: TGTGCCAGCAGCTCCCAGGGAGGGGATTTCTCTGGGGCCAACGTCCTGACTTTC. This chain joins TRBV7-9 and TRBJ2-6, with TRBD2 matching 7 bases. J gave up 0 bases and V 4 bases, and 9 bases lay outside the gene matches. Per the germline V gene, CDR1 is SEHNR and CDR2 is FQNEAQ (reference sequence). The CDR3 is 18 residues long.

This chain joins TRBV9 and TRBJ2-5; tentative D call: TRBD1 (6 bases). Between the trimmed V and J ends, which lost 0 bases and 1 base, there was a span of 13 bases. The CDR3 contains 16 residues. From germline, CDR1 is SGDLS and CDR2 YYNGEE. For the CDR3, the DNA is TGTGCCAGCAGCGTAGGCCCTGACAGGCCCCAAGAGACCCAGTACTTC. It translates to CASSVGPDRPQETQYF.

At least ten counts were recorded for this clone. This chain uses TRBV7-5 with TRBJ2-5; the table names TRBD1, a call not compared with the DNA. TRBV7-5 represents a pseudogene. The CDR3 runs 18 residues. The CDR3 is CARSMIRRKGATKETQYF. In DNA, the CDR3 is TGTGCCAGAAGCATGATTAGACGAAAGGGGGCGACGAAAGAGACCCAGTACTTC.

The chain carries TRBV19 and TRBJ2-3; D is possibly TRBD2 (6 bases). CDR1 and CDR2 (germline): LNHDA, SQIVND (reference sequence). V was cut by 5 bases and J by 2 bases, with 11 bases left in between. This CDR3 has 14 residues. CDR3 amino acids: CASSLAGTTDTQYF. For the CDR3, the DNA is TGTGCCAGTAGTCTCGCGGGGACCACAGATACGCAGTATTTT.

This clone has just a few counts. This chain links TRBV3-1 (or the pseudogene TRBV3-2) with TRBJ2-7, with D possibly called TRBD1 or TRBD2 (5 bases each). The CDR3 extends over 17 amino acids. Germline V gene sequence: CDR1 LGHDT, CDR2 YNNKEL (reference sequence). V lost 2 bases, J lost 2 bases, and 19 bases lay in between. The CDR3 DNA reads TGTGCCAGCAGCCAATGGGTAGAGGGGAGCGGTCCCTACGAGCAGTACTTC. Protein sequence: CASSQWVEGSGPYEQYF.